This TCR beta chain is from a study of cytomegalovirus exposure and HLA in healthy donors. Germline V lookup: CDR1 ENHRY, CDR2 SYGVKD. The CDR3 is made up of 16 amino acids. Losses at the gene ends were 2 bases for V and 5 bases for J; bases not matched to a gene: 6. A note on this clone: Its specificity is not known.

Both 60 Vbeta primers and 13 Jbeta primers went into the PCR. The protocol was immunoSEQ multiplex PCR, while the TCRdb copy is restricted to in-frame clones and leaves out a portion. The sample records roughly 150,000 clones, about 76% being singletons. Broader study findings: Earlier results showed most TCR beta V segments being productive about 87% or about 30% of the time.

V is TRBV10-3 and J is TRBJ1-4; 9 bases fit TRBD1. The TCR comes from a woman in her late teens or twenties in good health and CMV-seropositive. The material sequenced was PBMCs. DNA of the CDR3: TGTGCCATCAGTGAGGCCCGGACAGGGGCGAATGAAAAACTGTTTTTT. It codes for CAISEARTGANEKLFF.